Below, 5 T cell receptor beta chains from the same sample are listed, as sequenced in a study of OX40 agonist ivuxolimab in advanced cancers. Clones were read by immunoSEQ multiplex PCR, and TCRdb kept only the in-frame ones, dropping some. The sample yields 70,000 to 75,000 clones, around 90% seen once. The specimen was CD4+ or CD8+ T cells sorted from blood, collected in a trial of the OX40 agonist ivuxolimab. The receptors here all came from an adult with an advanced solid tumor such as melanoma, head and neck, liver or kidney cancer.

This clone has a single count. CDR3 nucleotide sequence: TGTGCCACTATGGTGGGGCTAGCCCACAATGAGCAGTTCTTC. This encodes CATMVGLAHNEQFF. V is TRBV7-2 and J is TRBJ2-1, with D perhaps matching TRBD1 or TRBD2 (5 bases each). Germline loops: CDR1 SGHTA, CDR2 FQGNSA. The V gene lost 10 bases and the J gene lost 5 bases, with 18 bases spanning the gap. The CDR3 has 14 amino acids.

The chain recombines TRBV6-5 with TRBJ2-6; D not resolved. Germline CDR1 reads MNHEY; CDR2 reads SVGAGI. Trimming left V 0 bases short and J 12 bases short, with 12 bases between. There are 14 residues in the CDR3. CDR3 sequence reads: CASSYSDALGVLTF. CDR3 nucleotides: TGTGCCAGCAGTTACTCGGATGCCCTGGGCGTCCTGACTTTC.

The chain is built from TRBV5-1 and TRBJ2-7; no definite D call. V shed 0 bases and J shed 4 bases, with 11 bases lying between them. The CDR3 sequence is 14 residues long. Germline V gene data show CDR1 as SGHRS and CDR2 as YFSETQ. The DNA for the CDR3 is TGCGCCAGCAGCTTGGCCGGGCAGCTATACGAGCAGTACTTC. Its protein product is CASSLAGQLYEQYF.

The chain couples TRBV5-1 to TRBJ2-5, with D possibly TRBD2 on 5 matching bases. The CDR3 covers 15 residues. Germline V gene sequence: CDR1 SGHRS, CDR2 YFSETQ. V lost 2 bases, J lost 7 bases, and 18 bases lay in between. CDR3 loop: CASSFTIPSEGTQYF. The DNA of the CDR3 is TGCGCCAGCAGCTTCACCATCCCATCCGAGGGGACCCAGTACTTC.

DNA of the CDR3: TGTGCCAGTAGTATAGATTTTGGTGCCAGGGAAGATCAGCCCCAGCATTTT. Translating it yields CASSIDFGAREDQPQHF. V usage is TRBV19 and J usage is TRBJ1-5; D is possibly TRBD1 (5 bases). Germline-derived CDR1 and CDR2 are LNHDA and SQIVND (reference sequence). This CDR3 is 17 amino acids long. Trimming left V 0 bases short and J 5 bases short, with 17 bases between. Filled out from reference TRBV19 and TRBJ1-5, the complete variable domain reads DGGITQSPKYLFRKEGQNVTLSCEQNLNHDAMYWYRQDPGQGLRLIYYSQIVNDFQKGDIAEGYSVSREKKESFPLTVTSAQKNPTAFYLCASSIDFGAREDQPQHFGDGTRLSIL.